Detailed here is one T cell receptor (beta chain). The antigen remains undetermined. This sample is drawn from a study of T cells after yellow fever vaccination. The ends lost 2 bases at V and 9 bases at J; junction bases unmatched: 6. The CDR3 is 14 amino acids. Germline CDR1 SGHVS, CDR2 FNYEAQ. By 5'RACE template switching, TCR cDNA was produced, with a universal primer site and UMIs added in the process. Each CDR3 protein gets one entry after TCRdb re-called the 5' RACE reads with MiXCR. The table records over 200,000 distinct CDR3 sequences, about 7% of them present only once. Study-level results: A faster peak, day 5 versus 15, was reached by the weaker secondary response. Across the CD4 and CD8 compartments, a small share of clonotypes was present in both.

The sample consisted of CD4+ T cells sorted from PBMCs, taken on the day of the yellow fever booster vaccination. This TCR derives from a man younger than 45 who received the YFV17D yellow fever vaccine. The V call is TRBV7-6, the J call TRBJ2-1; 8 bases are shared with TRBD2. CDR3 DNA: TGTGCCAGCAGCTTAAGGCGGGAGGTGGGTGAGCAGTTCTTC. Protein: CASSLRREVGEQFF.